The clone carrying this TCR beta chain was picked up one time. This sample was included in a study of blood T cell repertoires in COVID-19. Overall study context: Sites across the United States, Italy and Spain contributed samples from acute and convalescent COVID-19.

Sequencing used immunoSEQ multiplex PCR; TCRdb keeps in-frame clones, though not all of them. This table holds under 250,000 clones, about 87% found once. V shed 2 bases and J 3 bases; nucleotides not matched to a gene: 6. The germline V gene encodes CDR1 SEHNR and CDR2 FQNEAQ (reference sequence). The CDR3 is made up of 15 amino acids. Participants' reported clinical history set cohort assignment. Participants in the exposed group had met a COVID-19 case in the 2 weeks before joining the study. The sequence was collected from a woman in her twenties or thirties who had been exposed to COVID-19. V is TRBV7-9 and J is TRBJ2-5; 7 bases match TRBD2. The specimen sequenced was PBMCs or T cells enriched from blood (not recorded which). The CDR3 loop is CASSLLALAEETQYF. The CDR3 DNA is TGTGCCAGCAGCTTATTAGCGCTAGCGGAAGAGACCCAGTACTTC.